This TCR beta chain was observed in a study of T cells after posttransplantation cyclophosphamide. The study, taken as a whole, reports: Blood and skin or GI T cell repertoires showed limited TRB overlap.

Cyclophosphamide on days +3 and +4 followed busulfan-fludarabine conditioning and a marrow graft. TCRdb's copy holds only in-frame clones and misses some; the assay was immunoSEQ multiplex PCR. Observed in the sample are approximately 15,000 clones, none of them singletons. This CDR3 has 22 residues. Germline loops: CDR1 SGHVS, CDR2 FQNEAQ. The J segment lost 1 base and the V segment lost 5 bases, leaving 25 bases of the junction unmatched. This clone was seen repeatedly, ten times or more. The antigen remains unidentified. V usage is TRBV7-8 and J usage is TRBJ2-7, with 11 nucleotides matching TRBD2. The material was PBMCs, obtained after allogeneic stem cell transplant with posttransplant cyclophosphamide. This receptor was taken from a female patient between 25 and 45 years old who received an allogeneic stem cell transplant from a related donor, was CMV-positive, and had no GVHD. A share of the T cells may be of graft donor origin. CDR3 in amino acids: CASSVRWWVRTQTSGRSYEQYF. CDR3 sequence (DNA): TGTGCCAGCAGCGTAAGATGGTGGGTGCGGACCCAAACTAGCGGGAGATCCTACGAGCAGTACTTC. The full variable domain, rest sourced from reference TRBV7-8 and TRBJ2-7, is GAGVSQSPRYKVAKRGQDVALRCDPISGHVSLFWYQQALGQGPEFLTYFQNEAQLDKSGLPSDRFFAERPEGSVSTLKIQRTQQEDSAVYLCASSVRWWVRTQTSGRSYEQYFGPGTRLTVT.